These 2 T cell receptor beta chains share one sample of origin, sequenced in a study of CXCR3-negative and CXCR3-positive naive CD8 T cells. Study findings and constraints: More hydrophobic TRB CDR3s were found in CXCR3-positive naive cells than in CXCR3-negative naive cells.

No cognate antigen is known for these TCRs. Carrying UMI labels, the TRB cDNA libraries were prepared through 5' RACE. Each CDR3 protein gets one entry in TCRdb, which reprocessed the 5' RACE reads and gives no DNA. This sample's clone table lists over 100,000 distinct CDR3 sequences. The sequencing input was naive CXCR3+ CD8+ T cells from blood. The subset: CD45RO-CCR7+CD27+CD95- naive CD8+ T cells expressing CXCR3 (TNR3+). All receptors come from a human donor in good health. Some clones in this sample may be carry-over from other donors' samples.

CDR3 residues: CASSVLHRGNTEAFF. The V call is TRBV7-9, the J call TRBJ1-1; TCRdb's D call, TRBD1, is unchecked because there is no DNA. The germline V gene encodes CDR1 SEHNR and CDR2 FQNEAQ (reference sequence). The CDR3 runs 15 residues.

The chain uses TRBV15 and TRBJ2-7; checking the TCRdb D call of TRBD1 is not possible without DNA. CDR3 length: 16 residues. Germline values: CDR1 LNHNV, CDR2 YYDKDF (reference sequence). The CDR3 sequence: CPTSTGGGSLSYEQYF.